Shown below are 21 T cell receptor beta chains from a single sample sequenced in a study of low-dose radiotherapy and immunotherapy resistance in tumors. Priming of first-strand cDNA relied on TRAV- and TRBV-specific primers (covering alpha and beta chains). Over approximately 20 PCR cycles, TCRs were amplified from a constant-region primer and V-primer adapter. TCRdb processed the reads anew with MiXCR; each CDR3 protein has one entry. This table has about 20,000 distinct CDR3 sequences, roughly 70% appearing once. These receptors came from a human donor with advanced metastatic prostate, ovarian, gallbladder or colorectal cancer (not recorded which). This table probably holds off-target reads from a library built for another chain.

V and J are TRBV5-5 and TRBJ1-2; no reliable D call. CDR1 SGHKS and CDR2 YYEKEE come from the germline V gene (reference sequence). This CDR3 spans 12 amino acids. Trimming took 0 bases from V and 4 from J, leaving 4 bases between them. CDR3 bases: TGTGCCAGCAGCTTGGCCCTCTATGGCTACACCTTC. It encodes CASSLALYGYTF.

V usage is TRBV29-1 and J usage is TRBJ2-7, with D perhaps being TRBD1 or TRBD2 (5 bases each). The germline V gene encodes CDR1 SQVTM and CDR2 ANQGSEA. V was shortened by 4 bases and J by 1 base, with 11 bases between the two germline ends. CDR3 size: 13 residues. CDR3 in amino acids: CSVAGRTSYEQYF. The DNA for the CDR3 is TGCAGCGTTGCGGGGCGTACTTCCTACGAGCAGTACTTC.

V usage is TRBV5-3 and J usage is TRBJ2-7, with TRBD2 matching over 11 bases. TRBV5-3 is an open reading frame, and its role is uncertain. V shed 8 bases, J shed 0 bases, and the junction held 13 bases outside the gene matches. This CDR3 comprises 17 residues. The CDR3 spells CASSPSTGTSGSYEQYF. DNA for the CDR3: TGTGCCAGCAGCCCATCTACCGGGACTAGCGGCTCCTACGAGCAGTACTTC.

The chain recombines TRBV6-4 with TRBJ2-1; TRBD2 matches 7 bases. Germline CDR1 is MRHNA and CDR2 is SNTAGT. V was pared by 2 bases and J by 9 bases, with 4 bases of the junction left unmatched. This CDR3 is built from 13 residues. The CDR3 loop is CASSDQGGSEQFF. In nucleotides, the CDR3 is TGTGCCAGCAGTGACCAGGGAGGGAGTGAGCAGTTCTTC.

The chain employs TRBV19 and TRBJ1-5, with TRBD1 matching 9 bases. The CDR3 is 15 residues long. Trimming at V came to 1 base and at J to 7 bases, leaving 5 bases not matched to a gene. The germline V gene has CDR1 LNHDA and CDR2 SQIVND (reference sequence). This CDR3 reads CASSIGGQGWQPQHF. The CDR3 DNA sequence: TGTGCCAGTAGTATAGGGGGACAGGGCTGGCAGCCCCAGCATTTT.

V is TRBV5-4 and J is TRBJ1-1, with 7 bases lining up with TRBD1. CDR3 length: 14 residues. Losses at the gene ends were 6 bases for V and 1 base for J; bases not matched to a gene: 6. Germline V lookup: CDR1 SGHNT, CDR2 YYREEE (reference sequence). The CDR3 coding sequence is TGTGCCAGCAACTTCGACAGGGCGAACACTGAAGCTTTCTTT. Protein: CASNFDRANTEAFF.

The CDR3: CASSVNTYNEQFF. The CDR3 DNA sequence: TGTGCCAGCAGCGTAAATACCTACAATGAGCAGTTCTTC. The chain recombines TRBV9 with TRBJ2-1, with D unclear. CDR3 length: 13 amino acids. Germline assignment: CDR1 SGDLS and CDR2 YYNGEE. The V gene lost 1 base and the J gene lost 2 bases, with 4 bases spanning the gap.

The V gene is TRBV6-2 or TRBV6-3, the J gene TRBJ1-1; D gene ambiguous. Germline V gene sequence: CDR1 MNHEY, CDR2 SVGEGT. CDR3 size: 13 residues. The V and J ends lost 3 bases and 2 bases respectively, with 7 bases between them. CDR3 DNA sequence: TGTGCCAGCAGTTATTGGTCTAACACTGAAGCTTTCTTT. This translates into CASSYWSNTEAFF.

This clonotype is classed as large. V and J are TRBV24-1 and TRBJ2-2, with unresolved D. This CDR3 has 15 amino acids. Trimming took off 4 bases at V and 1 base at J, with 9 bases between the two ends. Germline CDR1 reads KGHDR; CDR2 reads SFDVKD. CDR3 in amino acids: CATSEPRQNTGELFF. In nucleotides, the CDR3 is TGTGCCACCAGTGAACCTAGACAGAACACCGGGGAGCTGTTTTTT.

This chain joins TRBV4-1 and TRBJ2-1; 9 bases agree with TRBD2. From germline, CDR1 is MGHRA and CDR2 YSYEKL. The CDR3 contains 15 residues. Trimming removed 1 base from V and 4 bases from J; junction bases left unmatched: 2. For the CDR3, the DNA is TGCGCCAGCAGCCAAGGTCTAGCGGGGTACAATGAGCAGTTCTTC. Its protein product is CASSQGLAGYNEQFF.

The rearrangement joins TRBV7-2 to TRBJ1-1, with unresolved D. Germline loops: CDR1 SGHTA, CDR2 FQGNSA. This CDR3 is built from 16 residues. The V end lost 2 bases, the J end lost 0 bases, and 13 bases lay between the germline ends. The CDR3 here is CASSLRLGDMNTEAFF. The CDR3 nucleotides read TGTGCCAGCAGCTTAAGATTGGGAGATATGAACACTGAAGCTTTCTTT.

Sample share makes this clonotype large. The chain has TRBV4-3 and TRBJ2-3; tentative D call: TRBD2 (7 bases). The CDR3 runs to 17 residues. Trimming cost V 4 bases and J 0 bases, with 17 bases left between them. Germline V gene data show CDR1 as LGHNA and CDR2 as YSLEER. For the CDR3, the DNA is TGCGCCAGCAGCCCCGACGGGGGGCGGGATAGCACAGATACGCAGTATTTT. Translating it yields CASSPDGGRDSTDTQYF.

This clonotype was seen a single time. The J gene is TRBJ2-5, the V gene TRBV20-1; 7 nucleotides line up with TRBD1. The CDR3 is 13 amino acids. The trim removed 4 bases at V and 1 base at J, leaving 3 bases unmatched. Germline V gives CDR1 DFQATT, CDR2 SNEGSKA (reference sequence). Here the CDR3 DNA reads TGCAGTGCTAATGACAGGGTCCAAGAGACCCAGTACTTC. Its translation is CSANDRVQETQYF.

The V call is TRBV5-4, the J call TRBJ2-3; the D gene is possibly TRBD2 (5 bases). With 5 bases removed from V and 9 bases from J, the gap between germline ends came to 22 bases. The CDR3 covers 15 residues. CDR1 is SGHNT and CDR2 is YYREEE in the germline V gene (reference sequence). The CDR3 nucleotides are TGTGCCAGCAGTGCTGTGCCCTCGGGGTATGTGACGCAGTATTTT. Translated: CASSAVPSGYVTQYF.

This chain uses TRBV18 with TRBJ1-1; the D gene is possibly TRBD1 (5 bases). The CDR3 length is 16 residues. V was trimmed by 3 bases and J by 6 bases, leaving 20 bases between them. CDR1 is KGHSH, CDR2 LQKENI, per germline. The CDR3 DNA reads as TGTGCCAGCTCACCCCCCTCCGGGGGGAGAGTTGCTGAAGCTTTCTTT. Protein sequence: CASSPPSGGRVAEAFF.

V usage is TRBV5-8 and J usage is TRBJ2-5; 8 bases agree with TRBD1. Germline values: CDR1 SGHTS, CDR2 YDEGEE. V shed 4 bases, J shed 1 base, and the junction held 3 bases outside the gene matches. The length of the CDR3 is 14 residues. CDR3 in amino acids: CASSLGQGQETQYF. The CDR3 region has the DNA TGTGCCAGCAGCCTAGGACAGGGCCAAGAGACCCAGTACTTC.

This clonotype has just one count. The chain couples TRBV19 to TRBJ2-2, with TRBD2 matching over 12 bases. Germline CDR1 LNHDA, CDR2 SQIVND (reference sequence). This CDR3 has 18 residues. The V gene end was trimmed by 4 bases and the J gene end by 0 bases; junction bases not matched to a gene: 6. The CDR3 sequence: CASSKVPSGGANTGELFF. CDR3 in DNA: TGTGCCAGTAGTAAGGTCCCTAGCGGGGGGGCGAACACCGGGGAGCTGTTTTTT.

The chain couples TRBV19 to TRBJ2-3; tentatively, D is TRBD2 (5 bases). Deletions cut 6 bases from V and 8 bases from J, with 12 bases between. The CDR3 covers 12 residues. CDR1 and CDR2 (germline): LNHDA, SQIVND (reference sequence). Here the CDR3 reads CASSPSAGTQYF. The CDR3 bases are TGTGCCAGTAGCCCGTCGGCGGGTACGCAGTATTTT.

The V and J genes are TRBV7-9 and TRBJ1-5, with 7 bases lining up with TRBD1. The CDR3 spans 15 residues. The J segment lost 6 bases and the V segment lost 5 bases, leaving 10 bases of the junction unmatched. Germline CDR1 is SEHNR and CDR2 is FQNEAQ (reference sequence). The CDR3 reads CASSPTGAGGQPQHF. The CDR3 DNA is TGTGCCAGCAGCCCCACAGGGGCGGGGGGTCAGCCCCAGCATTTT. Full variable domain (outside the CDR3, taken from reference TRBV7-9 and TRBJ1-5): DTGVSQNPRHKITKRGQNVTFRCDPISEHNRLYWYRQTLGQGPEFLTYFQNEAQLEKSRLLSDRFSAERPKGSFSTLEIQRTEQGDSAMYLCASSPTGAGGQPQHFGDGTRLSIL.

The chain links TRBV7-6 to TRBJ2-2; TRBD1 agrees at 9 bases. Germline V CDR1 and CDR2: SGHVS, FNYEAQ. J gave up 6 bases and V 4 bases, and 3 bases lay outside the gene matches. The CDR3 is 14 amino acids. The CDR3 DNA reads TGTGCCAGCAGCTCCGGGACAGGGCCCGGGGAGCTGTTTTTT. Protein product: CASSSGTGPGELFF.

This clonotype was observed a few times. V and J are TRBV11-1 and TRBJ2-2, with 10 nucleotides matching TRBD2. The CDR3 covers 15 residues. The trim removed 5 bases at V and 3 bases at J, leaving 3 bases unmatched. In germline, CDR1 is SGHAT, CDR2 FQDESV (reference sequence). The CDR3 DNA is TGTGCCAGCAGCCTCGGACTAGCGGACACCGGGGAGCTGTTTTTT. As protein: CASSLGLADTGELFF.